This entry concerns a single T cell receptor (beta chain). The antigen is undetermined. All of the isolated RNA was reverse transcribed, so expressed TCRB transcripts were sequenced. Approximately 3.5 million reads per sample on average were obtained from naive, central memory and regulatory T cell samples. Repertoires were generated with immunoSEQ multiplex PCR, while TCRdb's copy carries only in-frame clones and drops some. The table has under 300,000 clones, around 20% seen once. Heparinised blood was drawn once per donor, averaging roughly 120 mL. Post-sort purity exceeded 98% for all sorted populations. Germline V gene sequence: CDR1 GTSNPN, CDR2 SVGIG (reference sequence). V was pared by 0 bases and J by 0 bases, with 11 bases between. The CDR3 covers 16 residues. This specimen belongs to a study of beta chain features in type 1 diabetes. Study results and limitations: Shortening that was moderate but significant affected the TCRB CDR3s of Type 1 diabetes patients in all four CD4+ subsets.

The chain uses TRBV30 and TRBJ1-4; D not certain. The clonotype comes from a woman in her forties with type 1 diabetes. Sample: naive CD4+ T cells from blood. The CDR3 DNA sequence: TGTGCCTGGAGTGTACCGGGGAGTGCAACTAATGAAAAACTGTTTTTT. This codes for CAWSVPGSATNEKLFF.